This TCR beta chain is from a study of blood T cell repertoires in COVID-19. Study-wide context: Nucleic acid was either cDNA or gDNA, and it came from T cells, B-cell-depleted T cells, or PBMCs.

Germline V CDR1 and CDR2: SGHDT, YYEEEE. The CDR3 is 14 amino acids. Trimming stripped 0 bases from V and 5 bases from J, with 9 bases between. Data came from immunoSEQ multiplex PCR; TCRdb stores just in-frame clones and leaves some out. This sample has 75,000 to 95,000 clones, with about two thirds found just once. Material for sequencing was peripheral blood. The receptor comes from a woman between 55 and 75 years old in a cohort sampled during active or convalescent COVID-19. V and J are TRBV5-6 and TRBJ1-5, with a possible D match to TRBD1 (6 bases). The CDR3 loop is CASSLADSYQPQHF. Here the CDR3 DNA reads TGTGCCAGCAGCTTGGCGGACAGTTATCAGCCCCAGCATTTT.